The 32 T cell receptor beta chains below come from one sample, sequenced in a study of blood T cells in healthy people across ages. Primed by a sample-barcoded 5' primer and a J-beta primer mix, a second PCR proceeded for 7 to 11 cycles. TCRdb used MiXCR to reprocess the 5' RACE reads, holding one entry per CDR3 protein. Of roughly 1,100,000 distinct CDR3 sequences in the sample, about 25% were seen once. The data were also submitted as part of a second study, on T cells of mothers and their children.

Sequenced: blood. Receptors originate from a girl aged 2 to 9 in good health.

This chain joins TRBV20-1 and TRBJ2-1, with 10 bases lining up with TRBD1. The J call may not be correct, given that the DNA end is closer to TRBJ2-7. The CDR3 contains 15 residues. Germline-derived CDR1 and CDR2 are DFQATT and SNEGSKA (reference sequence). CDR3 protein: CSARYRDRGPYEQYF. The CDR3 DNA follows: TGCAGTGCTAGATATCGGGACAGGGGTCCGTACGAGCAGTACTTC.

This clonotype was observed a handful of times. The junction differs from germline at one of its ends, possibly a read error. The genes are TRBV6-2 or TRBV6-3 and TRBJ2-7; D is ambiguous. The CDR3 has 11 residues. In germline, CDR1 is MNHEY, CDR2 SVGEGT. CDR3 coding DNA: TGTGCCAGCAGCCACGGGCCCCATGAGGACTTC. This encodes CASSHGPHEDF.

As for this clonotype: An end of the junction differs from the germline gene, which may be a read error. This chain joins TRBV25-1 and TRBJ2-5, with D maybe TRBD1 (6 bases). The CDR3 is made up of 13 amino acids. The germline V gene encodes CDR1 MGHDK and CDR2 SYGVNS. CDR3 sequence: CVSTPRGGETQYF. As DNA, the CDR3 is TGTGTCAGCACTCCCAGGGGTGGAGAGACCCAGTACTTC.

The chain links TRBV20-1 to TRBJ2-7; 10 bases map to TRBD2. V was clipped by 4 bases and J by 7 bases; unmatched bases: 10. Germline values: CDR1 DFQATT, CDR2 SNEGSKA (reference sequence). The CDR3 sequence is 14 residues long. The CDR3 region is CSAIKREGPLEQYF. DNA of the CDR3: TGCAGTGCTATCAAGCGGGAGGGCCCCTTAGAGCAGTACTTC.

J is TRBJ1-5 and V is TRBV7-9; maybe TRBD1 (5 bases). The CDR3 runs to 15 residues. Per the germline V gene, CDR1 is SEHNR and CDR2 is FQNEAQ (reference sequence). Trimming shortened V by 5 bases and J by 2 bases, and 13 bases separated the two germline ends. CDR3 sequence reads: CASSDQGRRNQPQHF. In DNA, the CDR3 is TGTGCCAGCAGCGATCAGGGAAGGCGCAATCAGCCCCAGCATTTT.

The chain links TRBV4-3 to TRBJ2-5; unclear D gene. The CDR3 spans 15 residues. With 0 bases removed from V and 0 bases from J, the gap between germline ends came to 8 bases. Germline assignment: CDR1 LGHNA and CDR2 YSLEER. For the CDR3, the DNA is TGCGCCAGCAGCCAAGAGTACACATACCAAGAGACCCAGTACTTC. This codes for CASSQEYTYQETQYF.

V gene TRBV4-2 combines with J gene TRBJ2-2; weak D call: TRBD2 (5 bases). From germline, CDR1 is LGHNA and CDR2 YNFKEQ. Trimming stripped 0 bases from V and 5 bases from J, with 13 bases between. The CDR3 spans 16 residues. The CDR3 sequence: CASSQEEGGETGELFF. Here the CDR3 DNA reads TGTGCCAGCAGCCAAGAGGAAGGAGGAGAGACCGGGGAGCTGTTTTTT.

The chain joins TRBV29-1 to TRBJ2-5, with 10 bases aligning to TRBD1. The assigned J gene may be wrong: the sequence end matches TRBJ2-7 better. The CDR3 sequence is 16 residues long. Germline values: CDR1 SQVTM, CDR2 ANQGSEA. The CDR3 region is CSVARRGQGTGYEQYF. The CDR3 DNA reads TGCAGCGTTGCTAGAAGGGGACAGGGGACCGGGTACGAGCAGTACTTC.

The chain recombines TRBV5-5 with TRBJ1-1; D is undetermined. The V end was cut by 0 bases, the J end by 10 bases, with 16 bases between. CDR1 is SGHKS, CDR2 YYEKEE, per germline (reference sequence). The CDR3 contains 14 residues. The CDR3 DNA is TGTGCCAGCAGCTTGGTCTCTGATAGAATGGGAGCTTTCTTT. This encodes CASSLVSDRMGAFF. Variable domain in full (rest from reference TRBV5-5 and TRBJ1-1): DAGVTQSPTHLIKTRGQQVTLRCSPISGHKSVSWYQQVLGQGPQFIFQYYEKEERGRGNFPDRFSARQFPNYSSELNVNALLLGDSALYLCASSLVSDRMGAFFGQGTRLTVV.

This chain uses TRBV20-1 with TRBJ2-7; D is perhaps TRBD2 (7 bases). The CDR3 contains 14 residues. Trimming removed 3 bases from V and 4 bases from J, with 16 bases in between. Germline CDR1 and CDR2: DFQATT and SNEGSKA (reference sequence). The CDR3 protein is CSASIGGPVYEQYF. CDR3 sequence (DNA): TGCAGTGCTAGTATCGGGGGGCCGGTTTACGAGCAGTACTTC.

There are a few counts of this clonotype. The chain joins TRBV7-6 to TRBJ2-1; TRBD2 agrees at 12 bases. Trimming took 3 bases from V and 3 from J; bases not matched to a gene: 12. Germline-derived CDR1 and CDR2 are SGHVS and FNYEAQ. There are 19 residues in the CDR3. The CDR3 reads CASSFKRLAGEGIYNEQFF. The CDR3 coding sequence is TGTGCCAGCAGCTTTAAAAGACTAGCGGGAGAGGGTATCTACAATGAGCAGTTCTTC.

The gene calls are TRBV29-1 and TRBJ2-7; D may be TRBD1 (5 bases). With 7 bases removed from V and 3 bases from J, the gap between germline ends came to 10 bases. The germline V gene encodes CDR1 SQVTM and CDR2 ANQGSEA. The CDR3 loop spans 11 amino acids. In nucleotides, the CDR3 is TGCAGCGCTCAGGGTAACTACGAGCAGTACTTC. The encoded protein is CSAQGNYEQYF.

This clonotype occurred a few times. This sequence joins TRBV29-1 and TRBJ1-1; no clear D gene. The CDR3 covers 13 residues. Germline-derived CDR1 and CDR2 are SQVTM and ANQGSEA. The V gene lost 4 bases and the J gene lost 4 bases, with 13 bases spanning the gap. The CDR3 sequence is CSVGGLQSTEAFF. Here the CDR3 DNA reads TGCAGCGTTGGAGGTCTCCAGAGCACTGAAGCTTTCTTT.

This clonotype was seen a few times. CDR3 residues: CASSYRGPNTDTQYF. CDR3 DNA: TGTGCCAGCAGTTACAGGGGGCCGAACACAGATACGCAGTATTTT. The chain combines TRBV6-6 with TRBJ2-3; TRBD1 matches 7 bases. Germline trimming cut 2 bases from V and 2 bases from J; bases unmatched to any gene: 4. Germline V CDR1 and CDR2: MNHNY, SVGAGI (reference sequence). The CDR3 is 15 residues long.

Ten or more counts support this clonotype. The V call is TRBV20-1, the J call TRBJ1-3, with D unclear. This CDR3 has 12 amino acids. In germline, CDR1 is DFQATT, CDR2 SNEGSKA (reference sequence). V lost 5 bases to trimming and J lost 0 bases, with 5 bases between them. CDR3 loop: CSARTSGNTIYF. In DNA form, the CDR3 reads TGCAGTGCTCGGACCTCTGGAAACACCATATATTTT.

The chain carries TRBV29-1 and TRBJ2-1; 12 bases are a match to TRBD1. J was trimmed by 9 bases and V by 3 bases; bases with no gene match: 3. From germline, CDR1 is SQVTM and CDR2 ANQGSEA. CDR3 size: 13 residues. The CDR3 nucleotides read TGCAGCGTTGAGGGACAGGGGGCGATTGAGCAGTTCTTC. Translated: CSVEGQGAIEQFF.

The chain combines TRBV29-1 with TRBJ2-3; D perhaps matches TRBD1 (6 bases). This CDR3 has 12 residues. V lost 4 bases to trimming and J lost 6 bases, with 11 bases between them. Germline V lookup: CDR1 SQVTM, CDR2 ANQGSEA. As DNA, the CDR3 is TGCAGCGTTGGCAGAAGGGGGGATACGCAGTATTTT. This encodes CSVGRRGDTQYF.

Of note for this clonotype: Because it lacks the conserved phenylalanine or tryptophan at the end, this CDR3 is likely a read error. This rearrangement joins TRBV28 to TRBJ2-6; D unclear. Germline lookup yields CDR1 MDHEN and CDR2 SYDVKM. The CDR3 extends over 13 amino acids. V was shortened by 11 bases and J by 2 bases, with 10 bases between the two germline ends. Here the CDR3 DNA reads TGTGCCGCCGCTTCTGCTGGGGCCAACGTCCTGACTCTC. This translates into CAAASAGANVLTL.

A word on this clonotype: The junction departs from the called germline gene at one end, perhaps through a read error. The chain has TRBV7-2 and TRBJ2-1; tentative D call: TRBD1 (6 bases). The CDR3 is 16 residues long. CDR1 is SGHTA and CDR2 is FQGNSA in the germline V gene. The CDR3 sequence is CAGSLGAGVSYNEQFF. The CDR3 nucleotides are TGTGCCGGCAGCTTAGGGGCAGGGGTGAGCTACAATGAGCAGTTCTTC.

This clonotype has a handful of counts. This rearrangement joins TRBV6-5 to TRBJ1-2; 7 nucleotides align to TRBD1. The V segment lost 2 bases and the J segment 4 bases; nucleotides outside the gene matches: 4. Germline values: CDR1 MNHEY, CDR2 SVGAGI. The CDR3 has 14 amino acids. CDR3 nucleotide sequence: TGTGCCAGCAGTTACGGGGCAGGGGGCTATGGCTACACCTTC. Translated: CASSYGAGGYGYTF.

This sequence joins TRBV7-3 and TRBJ2-5; D is uncertain. V was clipped by 3 bases and J by 1 base, with 12 bases between them. The CDR3 is 15 residues long. Germline V gene lookup returns CDR1 SGHTA and CDR2 FQGTGA. The chain's CDR3 is CASSLTPLGQETQYF. The CDR3 nucleotides are TGTGCCAGCAGCTTGACCCCCTTGGGCCAAGAGACCCAGTACTTC.

The J gene is TRBJ1-1, the V gene TRBV29-1, with D unclear. V lost 7 bases and J lost 1, with 7 bases in between. The CDR3 runs 11 residues. The germline gives CDR1 SQVTM, CDR2 ANQGSEA. CDR3: CSARWNTEAFF. The CDR3 DNA sequence: TGCAGCGCCCGGTGGAACACTGAAGCTTTCTTT. The full variable domain, its missing parts supplied by reference TRBV29-1 and TRBJ1-1, is SAVISQKPSRDICQRGTSLTIQCQVDSQVTMMFWYRQQPGQSLTLIATANQGSEATYESGFVIDKFPISRPNLTFSTLTVSNMSPEDSSIYLCSARWNTEAFFGQGTRLTVV.

This chain joins TRBV12-3 or TRBV12-4 and TRBJ2-5; D remains unclear. Between the trimmed V and J ends, which lost 0 bases and 5 bases, there was a span of 7 bases. This CDR3 has 13 amino acids. This CDR3 reads CASSLALNETQYF. As DNA, the CDR3 is TGTGCCAGCAGTTTAGCGCTCAATGAGACCCAGTACTTC.

The chain recombines TRBV20-1 with TRBJ2-3; perhaps TRBD2 as D (7 bases). Germline V lookup: CDR1 DFQATT, CDR2 SNEGSKA (reference sequence). The V end was cut by 0 bases, the J end by 3 bases, with 13 bases between. This CDR3 has 15 residues. CDR3 nucleotide sequence: TGCAGTGCTAGAGATGGGGGGCGGGGGACAGATACGCAGTATTTT. Amino acid sequence: CSARDGGRGTDTQYF.

The J gene is TRBJ2-3, the V gene TRBV7-8, with D perhaps matching TRBD1 (6 bases). This CDR3 is 13 amino acids long. Between the trimmed V and J ends, which lost 6 bases and 3 bases, there was a span of 10 bases. Germline CDR1 reads SGHVS; CDR2 reads FQNEAQ. For the CDR3, the DNA is TGTGCCAGCAGGGATACAGGGACAGATACGCAGTATTTT. It encodes CASRDTGTDTQYF.

Here the CDR3 reads CASSLSADSSYEQYF. The CDR3 coding sequence is TGTGCCAGCAGCTTATCAGCGGACAGTTCCTACGAGCAGTACTTC. The V gene is TRBV11-2, the J gene TRBJ2-7, with D possibly being TRBD1 (6 bases). V gave up 2 bases and J gave up 1 base, with 12 bases separating them. The CDR3 covers 15 residues. The germline gives CDR1 SGHAT, CDR2 FQNNGV.

V and J are TRBV6-6 and TRBJ2-5, with 9 positions matching TRBD2. V shed 8 bases, J shed 0 bases, and the junction held 10 bases outside the gene matches. This CDR3 has 16 amino acids. Germline assignment: CDR1 MNHNY and CDR2 SVGAGI (reference sequence). This chain's CDR3 is CASSLLAGTYQETQYF. CDR3 DNA sequence: TGTGCCAGCTCGTTGCTAGCGGGGACGTACCAAGAGACCCAGTACTTC.

V is TRBV6-2 or TRBV6-3 and J is TRBJ2-3; 8 nucleotides line up with TRBD1. CDR1 is MNHEY and CDR2 is SVGEGT in the germline V gene. V dropped 4 bases and J dropped 2; count of bases not matched to a gene: 8. This CDR3 has 16 amino acids. This chain's CDR3 is CASSSTGTGNTDTQYF. For the CDR3, the DNA is TGTGCCAGCAGTTCCACCGGGACAGGAAACACAGATACGCAGTATTTT.

The chain carries TRBV7-6 and TRBJ2-7; 8 positions match TRBD2. The CDR3 extends over 16 amino acids. The V segment lost 1 base and the J segment 2 bases; nucleotides outside the gene matches: 7. Looked up from germline, CDR1 is SGHVS and CDR2 is FNYEAQ. Here the CDR3 DNA reads TGTGCCAGCAGCTTAGTATCGAGCGGGAGTCCCTACGAGCAGTACTTC. Translated, it gives CASSLVSSGSPYEQYF.

J is TRBJ2-2 and V is TRBV5-1; 7 positions agree with TRBD1. The ends lost 3 bases at V and 2 bases at J; junction bases unmatched: 4. Germline CDR1 reads SGHRS; CDR2 reads YFSETQ. The CDR3 extends over 15 amino acids. Written as DNA, the CDR3 is TGCGCCAGCAGCTATACAGGGGCTAACACCGGGGAGCTGTTTTTT. Its translation: CASSYTGANTGELFF.

Note on this clonotype: At one end the junction does not follow the germline gene, possibly because of a read error. This chain links TRBV29-1 with TRBJ2-1; 10 positions agree with TRBD1. The CDR3 totals 13 residues. Germline-derived CDR1 and CDR2 are SQVTM and ANQGSEA. CDR3 bases: TGTACCGGGACAGGGGAAACCTACAATGAGCAGTTCTTC. Translating it yields CTGTGETYNEQFF.

Worth noting for this clonotype: Its ends do not fully match the called genes, so a read error is possible. The rearrangement joins TRBV6-6 to TRBJ2-3; D possibly corresponds to TRBD1 (6 bases). CDR1 and CDR2 from the germline V gene are MNHNY and SVGAGI (reference sequence). This CDR3 contains 16 residues. The DNA of the CDR3 is TGTGCCAGCAGTTACATCCTGGCAGTCAAGGGGGAGACCCAGTACTTT. Translated, it gives CASSYILAVKGETQYF.